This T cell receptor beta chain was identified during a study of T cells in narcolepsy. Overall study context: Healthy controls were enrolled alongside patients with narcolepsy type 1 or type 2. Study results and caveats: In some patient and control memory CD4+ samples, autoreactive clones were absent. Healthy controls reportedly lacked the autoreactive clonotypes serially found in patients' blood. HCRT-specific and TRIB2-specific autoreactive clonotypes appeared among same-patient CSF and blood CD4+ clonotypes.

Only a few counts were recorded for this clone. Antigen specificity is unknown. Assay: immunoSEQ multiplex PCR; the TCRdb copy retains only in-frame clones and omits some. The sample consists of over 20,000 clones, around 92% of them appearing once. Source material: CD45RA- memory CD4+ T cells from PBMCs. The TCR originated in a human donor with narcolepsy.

CDR3 sequence: CASRGQGIYEQYF. The CDR3 DNA reads as TGTGCCAGCAGGGGACAGGGGATCTACGAGCAGTACTTC. This rearrangement joins TRBV6-1 to TRBJ2-7, with 10 positions matching TRBD1. The CDR3 sequence is 13 residues long. V trimming: 6 bases; J trimming: 3 bases; junction bases outside the gene matches: 2. Germline loops: CDR1 MNHNS, CDR2 SASEGT.